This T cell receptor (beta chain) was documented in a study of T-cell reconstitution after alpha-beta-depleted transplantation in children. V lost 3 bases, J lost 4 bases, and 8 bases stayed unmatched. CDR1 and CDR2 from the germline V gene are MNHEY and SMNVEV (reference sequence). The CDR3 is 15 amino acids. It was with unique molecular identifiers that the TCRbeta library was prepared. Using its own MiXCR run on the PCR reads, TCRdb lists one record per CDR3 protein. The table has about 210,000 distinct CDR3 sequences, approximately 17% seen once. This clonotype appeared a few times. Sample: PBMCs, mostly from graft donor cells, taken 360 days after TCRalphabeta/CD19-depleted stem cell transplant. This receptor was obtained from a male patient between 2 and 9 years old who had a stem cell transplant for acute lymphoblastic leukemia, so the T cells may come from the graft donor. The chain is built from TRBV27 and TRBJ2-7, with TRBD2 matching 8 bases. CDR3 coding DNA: TGTGCCAGCAGTTTTAGAATAGCGGGAATGTACGAGCAGTACTTC. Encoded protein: CASSFRIAGMYEQYF.